A single sample is the source of the 2 T cell receptor beta chains below, sequenced in a study of T cell responses to AZD1222 COVID-19 vaccine. TCRdb's table, derived via immunoSEQ multiplex PCR, lists solely in-frame clones and lacks some. The sample carries more than 110,000 clones, roughly 91% recorded once. Here the sequenced sample was peripheral blood, taken on day 0 of AZD1222 vaccination. All receptors derive from an adult in good health.

The table lists this clone with a count of one. The V and J genes are TRBV30 and TRBJ1-2; no clear D gene. This CDR3 contains 13 residues. V lost 4 bases, J lost 0 bases, and 9 bases lay in between. Germline CDR1 and CDR2: GTSNPN and SVGIG (reference sequence). The CDR3 sequence: CAWTGGTNYGYTF. DNA of the CDR3: TGTGCCTGGACGGGCGGAACTAACTATGGCTACACCTTC.

This rearrangement joins TRBV3-1 (or the pseudogene TRBV3-2) to TRBJ1-1, with D unclear. V was cut by 0 bases and J by 7 bases, with 9 bases left in between. This CDR3 contains 13 residues. CDR1 LGHDT and CDR2 YNNKEL come from the germline V gene (reference sequence). The CDR3 protein is CASSQDRLGEAFF. DNA for the CDR3: TGTGCCAGCAGCCAAGATCGCCTGGGTGAAGCTTTCTTT.